The 5 T cell receptor beta chains below were found in one sample sequenced in a study of T cell therapy after organ transplantation. The assay was immunoSEQ multiplex PCR, and TCRdb's table has in-frame clones only and misses some. The profile shows 3,500 or so clones, roughly two thirds of them singletons. The time point denotes: 4-8 weeks after completion of therapy. No antigen has been assigned to these receptors. The sample here was CD8+ T cells from blood, taken after autologous CMV-specific T cell therapy. The receptor source for this set is a human patient who had received a solid organ transplant and had CMV disease. A share of the T cells may be of graft donor origin.

The table lists this clone with a few counts. The genes are TRBV29-1 and TRBJ1-1, with D tentatively TRBD1 (5 bases). The CDR3 sequence is 11 residues long. The V end was cut by 5 bases, the J end by 6 bases, with 10 bases between. Germline V CDR1 and CDR2: SQVTM, ANQGSEA. The CDR3 bases are TGCAGCGTTTTTGACAGCTCTGAAGCTTTCTTT. Amino acids: CSVFDSSEAFF.

This clone was counted a single time. This rearrangement joins TRBV5-4 to TRBJ2-3; D is undetermined. The CDR3 extends over 14 amino acids. V lost 1 base and J 1 base, leaving 7 bases between the germline ends. The germline V gene encodes CDR1 SGHNT and CDR2 YYREEE (reference sequence). The CDR3 sequence: CASSLSRGTDTQYF. The CDR3 DNA reads TGTGCCAGCAGCTTGTCTCGGGGCACAGATACGCAGTATTTT.

V usage is TRBV6-1 and J usage is TRBJ1-3; no clear D. The CDR3 runs to 16 residues. The germline gives CDR1 MNHNS, CDR2 SASEGT. V dropped 2 bases and J dropped 0 bases, with 11 bases sitting between them. The CDR3 DNA reads as TGTGCCAGCAGTGAAAGGTACAGACGCTCTGGAAACACCATATATTTT. Translated: CASSERYRRSGNTIYF.

As DNA, the CDR3 is TGTGCCAGCAGCCCCGGGACTAGCCCCAATGAGCAGTTCTTC. Encoded protein: CASSPGTSPNEQFF. V is TRBV7-9 and J is TRBJ2-1; TRBD2 agrees at 9 bases. CDR3 size: 14 residues. CDR1 is SEHNR, CDR2 FQNEAQ, per germline (reference sequence). Germline trimming cut 5 bases from V and 6 bases from J; bases unmatched to any gene: 5.

This clone was detected once. The V and J genes are TRBV29-1 and TRBJ2-7; maybe TRBD1 (5 bases). The CDR3 spans 15 residues. The V gene lost 1 base and the J gene lost 0 bases, with 13 bases spanning the gap. Germline loops: CDR1 SQVTM, CDR2 ANQGSEA. CDR3 in DNA: TGCAGCGTTGAAGCCCCAGACAGTGGCTCCTACGAGCAGTACTTC. Translation gives CSVEAPDSGSYEQYF.